These T cell receptor beta chains were read from a single sample in a study of blood T cell repertoires in COVID-19. Measured with immunoSEQ multiplex PCR; TCRdb has only the in-frame clones, and not every one. This sample has 160,000 or so clones, with under 90% found just once. Sequenced input: peripheral blood. These receptors originate from a man aged 60 to 75 with acute or convalescent COVID-19. CDR3s include the opening cysteine and the closing phenylalanine or tryptophan. D genes are given only for firm matches. Clone size, where shown, is once, few, many, or a class for clones that have expanded.

clone size	V gene	J gene	D gene	CDR3 DNA	CDR3 protein
NA	TRBV15	TRBJ2-1	TRBD1	TGTGCCACCAGCAGAGGACAGGGGCCCCGGGGTGAGCAGTTCTTC	CATSRGQGPRGEQFF
NA	TRBV9	TRBJ2-7	NA	TGTGCCAGCAGCGTAGGTAGCGGTTACCCCTCCCTTAAGGGGCAGTACTTC	CASSVGSGYPSLKGQYF
NA	TRBV5-5	TRBJ2-2	TRBD1	TGTGCCAGCAGCCCCACCCCGGACAGGGACACCGGGGAGCTGTTTTTT	CASSPTPDRDTGELFF
NA	TRBV10-3	TRBJ2-1	NA	TGTGCCATCAGTGAGTCAACGGGGGTAGGCTACAATGAGCAGTTCTTC	CAISESTGVGYNEQFF
NA	TRBV18	TRBJ2-5	TRBD2	TGTGCCAGCTCACCAGGGACTAGGCAAGAGACCCAGTACTTC	CASSPGTRQETQYF
once	TRBV18	TRBJ2-4	NA	TGTGCCAGCTCACCCAGACAGAGAGACGCCAAAAACATTCAGTACTTC	CASSPRQRDAKNIQYF
NA	TRBV9	TRBJ1-4	TRBD1	TGTGCCAGCAGCGTAGGCCAGGGGGGAATAGAAAAACTGTTTTTT	CASSVGQGGIEKLFF
NA	TRBV18	TRBJ2-1	TRBD2	TGTGCCAGCTCACCTCCGACTAGCGGACGCAATGAGCAGTTCTTC	CASSPPTSGRNEQFF
few	TRBV6-5	TRBJ2-7	TRBD2	TGTGCCAGCACTAAAGGACTAGCGGGAGCGGAGCAGTACTTC	CASTKGLAGAEQYF
NA	TRBV9	TRBJ1-1	NA	TGTGCCAGCAGCGTAGCGGTGAACACTGAAGCTTTCTTT	CASSVAVNTEAFF
NA	TRBV5-1	TRBJ1-1	NA	TGCGCCAGCAGCTTGAGCGTCAGCCTGAACACTGAAGCTTTCTTT	CASSLSVSLNTEAFF
NA	TRBV15	TRBJ2-3	TRBD2	TGTGCCACCAGCAGAGATCGGGAGGGGGCAGATACGCAGTATTTT	CATSRDREGADTQYF
NA	TRBV4-3	TRBJ2-2	TRBD1	TGCGCCAGCAGCCAGCAGACAGGGACCACCGGGGAGCTGTTTTTT	CASSQQTGTTGELFF
NA	TRBV4-1	TRBJ2-3	TRBD2	TGCGCCAGCAGCCTAGCGGGGGGGCTTGGAGATACGCAGTATTTT	CASSLAGGLGDTQYF